This TCR beta chain is drawn from a study of blood T cell repertoires in COVID-19. Study-wide context: T cells, B-cell-depleted T cells, or PBMCs provided the cDNA or gDNA that served as material.

Original analysis: Amplification with reference gene primers provided the estimates of nucleated cell counts. Libraries were prepared by immunoSEQ multiplex PCR; TCRdb keeps only in-frame clonotypes and omits some of them. Clone size and the V and J calls come from that table; the DNA yielded D and trimming. The sample records tens of thousands of clones, about 88% being singletons. The sequenced sample consisted of peripheral blood. The TCR sequence derives from a man between 60 and 70 years old with active COVID-19.

CDR3 bases: TGTGCCAGCAGCCCCGGGACTAGCGGGAGGGGCCCACAAGAGACCCAGTACTTC. Its protein is CASSPGTSGRGPQETQYF. The chain is built from TRBV11-2 and TRBJ2-5, with TRBD2 identical over 16 bases. This CDR3 is 18 amino acids long. Trimming took 5 bases from V and 2 from J; bases not matched to a gene: 8. Germline V gives CDR1 SGHAT, CDR2 FQNNGV. Complete variable domain (other parts from reference TRBV11-2 and TRBJ2-5): EAGVAQSPRYKIIEKRQSVAFWCNPISGHATLYWYQQILGQGPKLLIQFQNNGVVDDSQLPKDRFSAERLKGVDSTLKIQPAKLEDSAVYLCASSPGTSGRGPQETQYFGPGTRLLVL.